This T cell receptor (beta chain) was observed in a study of post-analysis software for immune sequencing data. About the research overall: The study covered relapsing-remitting, secondary progressive and progressive-relapsing courses of multiple sclerosis.

Prepared TCR beta cDNA libraries contained unique molecular identifiers. Out of 1 to 10 million T cells, some 480,000 cDNA molecules were generated. TCRdb used MiXCR to reprocess the PCR reads, holding one entry per CDR3 protein. This sample carries roughly 620,000 distinct CDR3 sequences, about 40% of them seen once, and the ten largest clones take 1.7%. V lost 1 base to trimming and J lost 7 bases; unmatched junction nucleotides: 6. CDR1 and CDR2 (germline): LGHDT, YNNKEL (reference sequence). This CDR3 is built from 16 residues. Findings and limits, study-wide: Patients used about 5 TRBV segments, including TRBV5-6, TRBV5-1 and TRBV20-1, more often than controls. Batch-mates among the samples co-clustered strongly by F measure. There was significantly lower normalized Chao1 diversity in multiple sclerosis patients than in controls.

To note about this clonotype: The antigen remains undetermined.

The TCR comes from a girl aged 5 to 17 with multiple sclerosis. The J gene is TRBJ1-4, the V gene TRBV3-1; TRBD1 matches 10 bases. Sample: blood. The CDR3 here is CASSQGQGAEGEKLFF. The CDR3 coding sequence is TGTGCCAGCAGCCAAGGACAGGGGGCAGAGGGTGAAAAACTGTTTTTT.